This T cell receptor (beta chain) originates from a study of human T cells and chemical hapten exposure (dated by TCRdb to the early 2020s). Looking at the study overall: The libraries were sequenced as a pool, and the TCR yield per sample differed mostly because of small variations in library volumes within the pool. This study followed changes in the peripheral blood TCR repertoire in vivo during primary and secondary sensitization of alopecia patients to the hapten diphenylcyclopropenone (DPC). For every blood RNA sample, sequencing covered both the TCR alpha and TCR beta chains. Overall study outcomes, separate from this receptor: No change with DPC sensitization was found in the number of TCRs above 1 in 1000 frequency, and no evidence of global repertoire structure alterations was found. After repeated subsampling, changes were observed in the strength of the expansion versus patch-test correlation and in the threshold at which the correlation became significant.

CDR1 and CDR2 were assigned from the germline V gene as MDHEN and SYDVKM. The CDR3 contains 15 residues, cysteine and phenylalanine counted. Only the CDR3 DNA stays, 45 bases, in frame from base 1. From V the trimming removes 6 bases and from J it removes 8 bases, while the gene matches leave 8 bases of the junction unaccounted for. A remark on this clonotype: The specificity of this receptor is unknown. The input lacks base qualities; no much larger clone sits a single base away.

Library method: RACE. The sequencer listed for this sample is NextSeq 500. During library preparation, unique molecular identifiers were attached to individual cDNA molecules so that TCRs could be counted quantitatively and reproducibly. The study's processing was this. A median of about 89,000 TCRs per sample was observed, with a range of 23,224 to 690,600. The Decombinator software suite was used to annotate the V, J and CDR3 of the TCR reads. Every sample was subsampled to the same number of TCRs (28,000) for the PS versus PT1 abundance plots. Expanded TCRs were defined as absent before sensitization and observed at least eight times at the 2-week time point. TCRdb reprocessing: public reads trimmed at Q25 with fastp, clones called with MiXCR, in-frame beta chains kept. Each CDR3 protein gets just one entry, which takes the most common genes and DNA from the rows behind it. The V and J calls reflect TCRdb's pipeline rather than the authors' work. The sample table records under 95,000 distinct CDR3 sequences; about 8.6% of these occur just once. The top ten clonotypes cover 2.9% of the sample.

The meaning of the sample's time point label: healthy volunteer bleed at 2 weeks. Total RNA was isolated from unfractionated whole blood collected in Tempus Blood RNA tubes. As TCR sequencing controls, five healthy volunteers were used, with blood taken at day 0, 2 weeks and 6 weeks. This receptor was taken from a female donor in good health. Some clones in this sample may be carry-over from other donors' samples. Sample: whole blood. Recombination linked TRBV28 to TRBJ2-1, and TRBD2 aligns with 12 junction nucleotides. In nucleotides, the sequence is TGTGCCAGCAGACAGACTAGCGGGAGTACTTATGAGCAGTTCTTC. It translates as CASRQTSGSTYEQFF.